These 19 T cell receptor beta chains share one sample of origin, sequenced in a study of cytomegalovirus exposure and HLA in healthy donors. PCR primers comprised 60 Vbeta and 13 Jbeta primers. Clones were sequenced by immunoSEQ multiplex PCR, and TCRdb holds only the in-frame ones, with some missing. The repertoire includes 100,000 to 150,000 clones, less than 10% of them detected once, and approximately 6.6% sits in the top ten. Material for sequencing was PBMCs. These receptors were taken from a woman aged 40-49 years in good health and CMV-seropositive.

This clone appeared a few times. This chain links TRBV7-8 with TRBJ1-4; weak D call: TRBD1 (5 bases). Trimming took 7 bases from V and 4 from J, leaving 16 bases between them. CDR3 length equals 15 residues. The V gene's germline CDR1 is SGHVS and CDR2 FQNEAQ. The CDR3 DNA sequence: TGTGCCAGCACCCCAATGGGGGGAGTTAATGAAAAACTGTTTTTT. Protein product: CASTPMGGVNEKLFF. Full variable domain (remainder filled in from reference TRBV7-8 and TRBJ1-4): GAGVSQSPRYKVAKRGQDVALRCDPISGHVSLFWYQQALGQGPEFLTYFQNEAQLDKSGLPSDRFFAERPEGSVSTLKIQRTQQEDSAVYLCASTPMGGVNEKLFFGSGTQLSVL.

The chain combines TRBV4-2 with TRBJ2-7; D unclear. CDR1 LGHNA and CDR2 YNFKEQ come from the germline V gene. The V gene lost 0 bases and the J gene lost 4 bases, with 4 bases spanning the gap. There are 12 residues in the CDR3. CDR3 residues: CASSQDLYEQYF. DNA for the CDR3: TGTGCCAGCAGCCAAGATTTATACGAGCAGTACTTC.

V usage is TRBV19 and J usage is TRBJ2-4; 7 bases are shared with TRBD2. This CDR3 has 18 amino acids. Germline assignment: CDR1 LNHDA and CDR2 SQIVND (reference sequence). The V and J ends lost 7 bases and 0 bases, in that order; junction bases with no gene match: 15. CDR3 sequence: CASTPWGERGLAKNIQYF. The CDR3 DNA reads as TGTGCCAGTACCCCATGGGGGGAGCGGGGACTAGCCAAAAACATTCAGTACTTC.

A few counts support this clone. The chain couples TRBV28 to TRBJ1-4; D might be TRBD1 (5 bases). CDR3 length: 15 residues. The germline gives CDR1 MDHEN, CDR2 SYDVKM. Deletions cut 6 bases from V and 8 bases from J, with 19 bases between. The CDR3 loop reads CASSIGARQGEKLFF. CDR3 nucleotide sequence: TGTGCCAGCAGCATAGGGGCGCGGCAGGGAGAAAAACTGTTTTTT.

This clone was detected a few times. The chain employs TRBV7-9 and TRBJ1-6, with D unclear. Looked up from germline, CDR1 is SEHNR and CDR2 is FQNEAQ (reference sequence). Trimming shortened V by 5 bases and J by 10 bases, and 12 bases separated the two germline ends. This CDR3 comprises 13 residues. CDR3 nucleotide sequence: TGTGCCAGCAGCGCCCCCACTTCCTCACCCCTCCACTTT. Translation gives CASSAPTSSPLHF.

The rearrangement uses TRBV19 and TRBJ1-1; D is undetermined. The ends were cut back, 6 bases at V and 1 base at J, with 12 bases in the middle. CDR3 size: 14 residues. Germline loops: CDR1 LNHDA, CDR2 SQIVND (reference sequence). CDR3 region: CASRENIGNTEAFF. CDR3 bases: TGTGCCAGTAGAGAAAACATTGGGAACACTGAAGCTTTCTTT.

This clone was detected a few times. This chain joins TRBV29-1 and TRBJ1-1; 7 bases fit TRBD1. With V trimmed by 7 bases and J by 6 bases, 11 bases remained unmatched. Germline CDR1 is SQVTM and CDR2 is ANQGSEA. CDR3 length equals 13 residues. CDR3 sequence (DNA): TGCAGCGGGTTGACAGGGTCAATTGCTGAAGCTTTCTTT. It specifies CSGLTGSIAEAFF.

The chain uses TRBV30 and TRBJ2-7; a possible D gene is TRBD1 (7 bases). Between the trimmed V and J ends, which lost 0 bases and 13 bases, there was a span of 13 bases. Germline loops: CDR1 GTSNPN, CDR2 SVGIG (reference sequence). This CDR3 comprises 11 residues. CDR3 region: CAWSVRGTAYF. CDR3 bases: TGTGCCTGGAGTGTACGGGGGACAGCCTACTTC.

The chain links TRBV6-1 to TRBJ2-1; no definite D call. CDR1 MNHNS and CDR2 SASEGT come from the germline V gene. CDR3 length equals 15 residues. Trimming took 2 bases from V and 12 from J, leaving 20 bases between them. DNA for the CDR3: TGTGCCAGCAGTGAAATAACTATGGCGCCCGCCAGGCAGTTCTTC. Amino acids: CASSEITMAPARQFF.

In nucleotides, the CDR3 is TGTGCCACCAGCAGAGATTGGAGGGAAGCTTTCTTT. This sequence encodes CATSRDWREAFF. The chain links TRBV15 to TRBJ1-1; D not certain. This CDR3 has 12 residues. The germline V and J ends were trimmed by 0 bases and 8 bases, with 7 bases remaining between them. The V gene's germline CDR1 is LNHNV and CDR2 YYDKDF (reference sequence). Looking up the rest from reference TRBV15 and TRBJ1-1 gives the full variable domain: DAMVIQNPRYQVTQFGKPVTLSCSQTLNHNVMYWYQQKSSQAPKLLFHYYDKDFNNEADTPDNFQSRRPNTSFCFLDIRSPGLGDTAMYLCATSRDWREAFFGQGTRLTVV.

For the CDR3, the DNA is TGCGCCAGCAGCTCACCGGGACAGACCTACGAGCAGTACTTC. It yields the protein CASSSPGQTYEQYF. The genes are TRBV5-1 and TRBJ2-7; 7 bases are a match to TRBD1. Germline assignment: CDR1 SGHRS and CDR2 YFSETQ. The CDR3 extends over 14 amino acids. The V gene end was trimmed by 3 bases and the J gene end by 2 bases; junction bases not matched to a gene: 5.

This clone was recorded a few times. V is TRBV28 and J is TRBJ1-2; 9 bases are a match to TRBD1. Germline V gene sequence: CDR1 MDHEN, CDR2 SYDVKM. CDR3 size: 13 residues. After removal of 5 bases from V and 6 bases from J, the junction contained 4 bases not matched to a gene. The chain's CDR3 is CASSPRDRDGYTF. The DNA of the CDR3 is TGTGCCAGCAGTCCCCGGGACAGGGATGGCTACACCTTC.

This chain uses TRBV6-5 with TRBJ1-5; D is uncertain. This CDR3 is 14 amino acids long. V dropped 5 bases and J dropped 0 bases, with 8 bases sitting between them. CDR1 and CDR2 (germline): MNHEY, SVGAGI. CDR3: CASSRQDSNQPQHF. The CDR3 region has the DNA TGTGCCAGCAGTCGTCAGGATAGCAATCAGCCCCAGCATTTT.

The table lists this clone with a few counts. This rearrangement joins TRBV4-1 to TRBJ1-2; 7 bases line up with TRBD1. Germline values: CDR1 MGHRA, CDR2 YSYEKL. This CDR3 has 16 amino acids. Germline trimming cut 0 bases from V and 3 bases from J; bases unmatched to any gene: 7. The CDR3 reads CASSQDDQGGDYGYTF. DNA for the CDR3: TGCGCCAGCAGCCAAGATGATCAAGGGGGCGACTATGGCTACACCTTC.

The chain couples TRBV7-2 to TRBJ1-3; D might be TRBD1 (6 bases). The CDR3 runs to 16 residues. In germline, CDR1 is SGHTA, CDR2 FQGNSA. V lost 1 base, J lost 4 bases, and 14 bases lay in between. The CDR3 nucleotides are TGTGCCAGCAGCTTAGACGGGGGGGGCAAAGGAAACACCATATATTTT. Translated: CASSLDGGGKGNTIYF.

Only a few counts were recorded for this clone. The chain is built from TRBV9 and TRBJ1-1; D unclear. CDR1 is SGDLS, CDR2 YYNGEE, per germline. The V end was cut by 0 bases, the J end by 0 bases, with 9 bases between. The CDR3 totals 15 residues. The CDR3 sequence: CASSVDELMNTEAFF. The DNA for the CDR3 is TGTGCCAGCAGCGTAGACGAACTTATGAACACTGAAGCTTTCTTT.

This clone turned up a few times. The V call is TRBV5-4, the J call TRBJ2-1; 8 positions match TRBD2. V lost 4 bases, J lost 3 bases, and 3 bases stayed unmatched. The CDR3 runs 14 residues. Germline V gives CDR1 SGHNT, CDR2 YYREEE (reference sequence). The CDR3, as DNA: TGTGCCAGCAGCCGGGGGGGCTACTACAATGAGCAGTTCTTC. Protein: CASSRGGYYNEQFF.

This rearrangement joins TRBV6-1 to TRBJ2-3, with TRBD1 matching 7 bases. The V gene end was trimmed by 6 bases and the J gene end by 6 bases; junction bases not matched to a gene: 6. Germline V gene sequence: CDR1 MNHNS, CDR2 SASEGT. CDR3 length: 13 residues. The CDR3 DNA sequence: TGTGCCAGCAGACGGACAGGCGAGGATACGCAGTATTTT. It translates to CASRRTGEDTQYF.

This clone appeared a few times. The chain combines TRBV2 with TRBJ2-5, with D uncertain. The end of the DNA fits TRBJ2-7 better, so the J call may be wrong. The CDR3 is 13 residues long. Per germline, CDR1 SNHLY and CDR2 FYNNEI. CDR3 sequence reads: CASRGDGTYEQYF. Here the CDR3 DNA reads TGTGCCAGCAGGGGCGACGGTACCTACGAGCAGTACTTC.